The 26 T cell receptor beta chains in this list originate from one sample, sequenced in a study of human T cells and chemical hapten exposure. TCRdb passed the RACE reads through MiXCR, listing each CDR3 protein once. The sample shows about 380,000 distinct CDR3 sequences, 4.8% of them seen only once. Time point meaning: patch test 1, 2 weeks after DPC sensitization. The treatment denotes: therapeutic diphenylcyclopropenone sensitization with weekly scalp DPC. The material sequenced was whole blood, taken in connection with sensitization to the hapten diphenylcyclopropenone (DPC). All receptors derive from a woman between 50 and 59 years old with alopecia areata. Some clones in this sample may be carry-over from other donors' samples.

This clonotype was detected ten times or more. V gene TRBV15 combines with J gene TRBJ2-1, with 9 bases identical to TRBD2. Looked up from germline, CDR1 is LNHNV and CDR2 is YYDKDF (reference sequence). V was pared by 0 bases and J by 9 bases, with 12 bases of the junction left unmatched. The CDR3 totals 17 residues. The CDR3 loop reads CATSRDRSGGPLGEQFF. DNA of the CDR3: TGTGCCACCAGCAGAGATCGTAGCGGGGGCCCTTTAGGTGAGCAGTTCTTC.

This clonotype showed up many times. CDR3 DNA: TGTGCCATCAGTGAGTCGGGGCAGGGGGGTCAGCCCCAGCATTTT. This codes for CAISESGQGGQPQHF. V is TRBV10-3 and J is TRBJ1-5; 7 nucleotides agree with TRBD1. From germline, CDR1 is ENHRY and CDR2 SYGVKD. The junction had 5 bases not matched to a gene; V was cut back by 0 bases and J by 6 bases. The CDR3 totals 15 residues.

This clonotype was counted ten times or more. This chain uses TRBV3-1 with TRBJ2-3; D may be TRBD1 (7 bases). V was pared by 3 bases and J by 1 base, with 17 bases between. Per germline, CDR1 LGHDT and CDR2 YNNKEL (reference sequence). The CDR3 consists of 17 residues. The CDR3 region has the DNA TGTGCCAGCAGCCACCGAAGAGGGGGGACAGGCACAGATACGCAGTATTTT. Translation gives CASSHRRGGTGTDTQYF.

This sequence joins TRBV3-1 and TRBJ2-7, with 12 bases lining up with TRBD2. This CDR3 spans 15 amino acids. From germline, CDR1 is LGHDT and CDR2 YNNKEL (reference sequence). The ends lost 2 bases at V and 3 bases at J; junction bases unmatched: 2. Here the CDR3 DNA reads TGTGCCAGCAGCCAACCTAGCGGGGGGGACTACGAGCAGTACTTC. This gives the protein CASSQPSGGDYEQYF.

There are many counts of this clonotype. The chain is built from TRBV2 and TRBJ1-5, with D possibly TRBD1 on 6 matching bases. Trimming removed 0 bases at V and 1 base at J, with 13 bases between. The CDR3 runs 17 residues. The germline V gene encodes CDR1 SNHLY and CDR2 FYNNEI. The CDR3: CASSEAGRGESNQPQHF. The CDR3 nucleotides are TGTGCCAGCAGTGAAGCAGGAAGGGGGGAAAGCAATCAGCCCCAGCATTTT.

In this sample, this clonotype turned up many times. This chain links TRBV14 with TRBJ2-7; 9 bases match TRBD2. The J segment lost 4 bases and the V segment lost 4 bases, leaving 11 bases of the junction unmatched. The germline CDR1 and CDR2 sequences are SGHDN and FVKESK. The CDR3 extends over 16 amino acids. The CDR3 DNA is TGTGCCAGCAGCCTCCGGACTAGCGCCCCAGCATACGAGCAGTACTTC. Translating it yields CASSLRTSAPAYEQYF.

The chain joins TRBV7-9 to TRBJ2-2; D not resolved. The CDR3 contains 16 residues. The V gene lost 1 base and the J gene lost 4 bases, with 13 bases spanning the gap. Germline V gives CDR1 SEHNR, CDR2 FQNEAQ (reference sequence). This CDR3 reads CASSLVPGPRTGELFF. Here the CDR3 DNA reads TGTGCCAGCAGCTTAGTTCCCGGGCCGCGCACCGGGGAGCTGTTTTTT.

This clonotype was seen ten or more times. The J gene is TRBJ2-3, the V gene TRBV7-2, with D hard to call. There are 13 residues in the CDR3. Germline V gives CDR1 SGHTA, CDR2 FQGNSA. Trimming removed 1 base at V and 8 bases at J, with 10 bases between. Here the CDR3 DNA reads TGTGCCAGCAGCTTAGATTCGGTCAGTACGCAGTATTTT. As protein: CASSLDSVSTQYF.

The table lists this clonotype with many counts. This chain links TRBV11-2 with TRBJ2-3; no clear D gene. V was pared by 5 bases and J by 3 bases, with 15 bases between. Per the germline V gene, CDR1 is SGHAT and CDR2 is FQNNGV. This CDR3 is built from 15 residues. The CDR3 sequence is CASSVRSQPTDTQYF. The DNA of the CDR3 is TGTGCCAGCAGCGTCCGATCTCAGCCAACAGATACGCAGTATTTT.

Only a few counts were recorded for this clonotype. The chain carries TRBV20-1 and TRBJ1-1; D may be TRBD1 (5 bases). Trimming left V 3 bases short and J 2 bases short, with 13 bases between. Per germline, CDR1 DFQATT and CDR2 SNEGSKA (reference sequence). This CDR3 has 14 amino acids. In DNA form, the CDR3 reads TGCAGTGCTAGCCTCCCGGGACTAAACACTGAAGCTTTCTTT. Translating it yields CSASLPGLNTEAFF.

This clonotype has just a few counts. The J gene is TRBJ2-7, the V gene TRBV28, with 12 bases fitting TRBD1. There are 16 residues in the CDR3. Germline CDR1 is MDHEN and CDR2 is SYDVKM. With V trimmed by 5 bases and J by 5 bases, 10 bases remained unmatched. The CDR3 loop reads CASSHSPGQGADEQYF. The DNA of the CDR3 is TGTGCCAGCAGTCATTCTCCGGGACAGGGGGCCGACGAGCAGTACTTC.

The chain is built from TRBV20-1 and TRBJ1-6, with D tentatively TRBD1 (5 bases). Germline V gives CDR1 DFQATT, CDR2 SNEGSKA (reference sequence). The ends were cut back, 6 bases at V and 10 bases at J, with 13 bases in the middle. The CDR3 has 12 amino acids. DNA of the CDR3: TGCAGTGCCTCCTACGGGGGGTCACCCCTCCACTTT. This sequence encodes CSASYGGSPLHF.

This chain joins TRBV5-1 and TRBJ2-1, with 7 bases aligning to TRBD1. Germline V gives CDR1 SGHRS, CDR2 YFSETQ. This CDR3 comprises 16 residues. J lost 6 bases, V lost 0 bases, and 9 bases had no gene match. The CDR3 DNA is TGCGCCAGCAGCTTGGCCTGGGGACAGTCTTTCAATGAGCAGTTCTTC. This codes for CASSLAWGQSFNEQFF.

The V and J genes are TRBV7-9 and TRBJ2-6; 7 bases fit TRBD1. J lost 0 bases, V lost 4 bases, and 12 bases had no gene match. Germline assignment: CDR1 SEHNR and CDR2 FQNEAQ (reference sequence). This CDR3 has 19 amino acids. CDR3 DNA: TGTGCCAGCAGCTCCTTGGCGACAGGGATCTCCTCTGGGGCCAACGTCCTGACTTTC. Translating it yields CASSSLATGISSGANVLTF.

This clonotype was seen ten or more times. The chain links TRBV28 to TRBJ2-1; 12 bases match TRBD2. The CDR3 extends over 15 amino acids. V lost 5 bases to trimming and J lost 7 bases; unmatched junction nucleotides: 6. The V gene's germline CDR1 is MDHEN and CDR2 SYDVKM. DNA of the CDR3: TGTGCCAGCAGTGCTCTAGCGGGAGGGAGTAATGAGCAGTTCTTC. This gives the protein CASSALAGGSNEQFF. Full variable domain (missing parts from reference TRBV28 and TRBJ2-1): DVKVTQSSRYLVKRTGEKVFLECVQDMDHENMFWYRQDPGLGLRLIYFSYDVKMKEKGDIPEGYSVSREKKERFSLILESASTNQTSMYLCASSALAGGSNEQFFGPGTRLTVL.

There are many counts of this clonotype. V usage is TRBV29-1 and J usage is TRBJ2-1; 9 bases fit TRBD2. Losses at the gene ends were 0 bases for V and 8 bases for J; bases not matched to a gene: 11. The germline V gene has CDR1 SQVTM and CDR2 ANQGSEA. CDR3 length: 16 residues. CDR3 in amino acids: CSVEDWDRSGRYEQFF. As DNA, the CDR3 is TGCAGCGTTGAAGATTGGGACCGAAGCGGGAGGTATGAGCAGTTCTTC.

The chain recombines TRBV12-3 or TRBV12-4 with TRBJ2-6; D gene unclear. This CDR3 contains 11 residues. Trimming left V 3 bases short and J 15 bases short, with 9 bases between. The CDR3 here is CASSFDVGLTF. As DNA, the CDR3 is TGTGCCAGCAGTTTTGATGTCGGCCTGACTTTC.

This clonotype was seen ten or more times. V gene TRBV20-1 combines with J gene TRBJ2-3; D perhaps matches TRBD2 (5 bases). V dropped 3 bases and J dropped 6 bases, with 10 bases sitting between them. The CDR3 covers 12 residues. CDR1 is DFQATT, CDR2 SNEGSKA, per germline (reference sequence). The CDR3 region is CSARSGKDTQYF. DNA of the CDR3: TGCAGTGCTAGGAGCGGAAAGGATACGCAGTATTTT.

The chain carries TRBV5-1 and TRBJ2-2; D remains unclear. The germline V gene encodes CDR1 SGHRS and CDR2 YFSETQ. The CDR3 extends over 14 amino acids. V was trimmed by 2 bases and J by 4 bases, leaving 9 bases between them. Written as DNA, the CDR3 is TGCGCCAGCAGCTTTTCACAGAGCACCGGGGAGCTGTTTTTT. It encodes CASSFSQSTGELFF.

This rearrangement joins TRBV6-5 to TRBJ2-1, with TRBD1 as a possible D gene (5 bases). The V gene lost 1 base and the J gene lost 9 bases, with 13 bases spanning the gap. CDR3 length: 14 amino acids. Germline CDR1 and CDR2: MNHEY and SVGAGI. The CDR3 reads CASSYFPGSGEQFF. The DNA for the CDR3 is TGTGCCAGCAGTTACTTTCCAGGGTCGGGTGAGCAGTTCTTC.

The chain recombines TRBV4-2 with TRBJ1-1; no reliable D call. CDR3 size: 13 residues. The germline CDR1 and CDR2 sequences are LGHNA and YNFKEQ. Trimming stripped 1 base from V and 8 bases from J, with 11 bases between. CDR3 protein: CASSQGNGVEAFF. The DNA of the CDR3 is TGTGCCAGCAGCCAAGGAAACGGGGTGGAAGCTTTCTTT.

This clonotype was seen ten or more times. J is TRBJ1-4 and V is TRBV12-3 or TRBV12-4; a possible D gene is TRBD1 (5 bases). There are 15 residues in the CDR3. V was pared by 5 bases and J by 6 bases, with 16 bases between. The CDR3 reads CASSGGEGSYEKLFF. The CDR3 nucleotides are TGTGCCAGCAGTGGGGGAGAGGGTTCTTATGAAAAACTGTTTTTT.

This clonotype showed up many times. In DNA, the CDR3 is TGCAGCGTTGTAGGGGGTGAGAACACCGGGGAGCTGTTTTTT. Its protein product is CSVVGGENTGELFF. J is TRBJ2-2 and V is TRBV29-1; maybe TRBD1 (6 bases). The CDR3 runs to 14 residues. CDR1 and CDR2 (germline): SQVTM, ANQGSEA. V was pared by 4 bases and J by 1 base, with 10 bases between.

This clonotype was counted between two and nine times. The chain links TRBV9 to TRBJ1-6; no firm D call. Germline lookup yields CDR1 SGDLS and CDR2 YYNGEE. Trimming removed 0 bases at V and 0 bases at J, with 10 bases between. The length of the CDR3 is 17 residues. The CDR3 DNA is TGTGCCAGCAGCGTAGCACCTACGAGCTCCTATAATTCACCCCTCCACTTT. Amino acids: CASSVAPTSSYNSPLHF. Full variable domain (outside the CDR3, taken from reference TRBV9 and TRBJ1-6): DSGVTQTPKHLITATGQRVTLRCSPRSGDLSVYWYQQSLDQGLQFLIQYYNGEERAKGNILERFSAQQFPDLHSELNLSSLELGDSALYFCASSVAPTSSYNSPLHFGNGTRLTVT.

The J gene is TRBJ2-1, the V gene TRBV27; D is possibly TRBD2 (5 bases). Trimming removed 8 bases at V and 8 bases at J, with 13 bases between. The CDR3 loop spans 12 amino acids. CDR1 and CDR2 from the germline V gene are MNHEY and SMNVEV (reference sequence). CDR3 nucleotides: TGTGCCAGCGGACTGTTCGGGGATGAGCAGTTCTTC. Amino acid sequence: CASGLFGDEQFF.

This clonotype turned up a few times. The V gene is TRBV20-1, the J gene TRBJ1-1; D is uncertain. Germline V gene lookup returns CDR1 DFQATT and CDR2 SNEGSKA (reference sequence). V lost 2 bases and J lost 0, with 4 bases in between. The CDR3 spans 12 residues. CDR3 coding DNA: TGCAGTGCTAGATACATGAACACTGAAGCTTTCTTT. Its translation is CSARYMNTEAFF.